The clone carrying this TCR beta chain has a handful of counts. Via MiXCR, TCRdb re-called the 5' RACE reads, giving one row per CDR3 protein. The sample lists some 260,000 distinct CDR3 sequences, 5.2% occurring once. This CDR3 spans 15 amino acids. V was clipped by 5 bases and J by 0 bases, with 14 bases between them. Looked up from germline, CDR1 is DFQATT and CDR2 is SNEGSKA (reference sequence). This sample was included in a study of T cells after yellow fever vaccination. The rearrangement uses TRBV20-1 and TRBJ2-1; D is possibly TRBD1 or TRBD2 (6 bases each). The material was CD4+ T cells sorted from PBMCs, obtained on the day of the yellow fever booster vaccination. This TCR came from a young man who received the YFV17D yellow fever vaccine. This CDR3 reads CSARRGGSSYNEQFF. CDR3 in DNA: TGCAGTGCTCGCAGAGGGGGGAGCTCCTACAATGAGCAGTTCTTC.